The 26 T cell receptor beta chains below all came from one sample that was sequenced in a study of human T cells and chemical hapten exposure. Described time point: pre-sensitization, week 0. Treatment specified: therapeutic diphenylcyclopropenone sensitization with weekly scalp DPC. TCRdb reprocessed the RACE reads via MiXCR and lists one record per CDR3 protein. This sample has 150,000 to 200,000 distinct CDR3 sequences, with 25% to 30% found just once. The sequences come from whole blood, collected in connection with sensitization to the hapten diphenylcyclopropenone (DPC). These receptor sequences come from a woman aged 25-40 years with alopecia areata. Some clones in this sample may be carry-over from other donors' samples.

This rearrangement joins TRBV10-3 to TRBJ1-1; D possibly corresponds to TRBD1 (6 bases). Germline assignment: CDR1 ENHRY and CDR2 SYGVKD. V was pared by 5 bases and J by 1 base, with 14 bases between. The CDR3 is 15 residues long. This chain's CDR3 is CAISFSGTPNTEAFF. CDR3 bases: TGTGCCATCAGTTTTTCCGGGACACCGAACACTGAAGCTTTCTTT.

The genes are TRBV7-2 and TRBJ2-2, with a tentative D call TRBD2 (7 bases). Germline V CDR1 and CDR2: SGHTA, FQGNSA. V was shortened by 1 base and J by 4 bases, with 19 bases between the two germline ends. The CDR3 extends over 18 amino acids. The CDR3, as DNA: TGTGCCAGCAGCTTAGTTGCGGGGGCCAGCCCGCCCACCGGGGAGCTGTTTTTT. This translates into CASSLVAGASPPTGELFF.

This clonotype was detected a few times. The DNA for the CDR3 is TGTGCCAGCAGCTTCAACAGAAAAGAGACCCAGTACTTC. Its protein product is CASSFNRKETQYF. The rearrangement uses TRBV7-2 and TRBJ2-5; D uncertain. The CDR3 runs 13 residues. Germline V lookup: CDR1 SGHTA, CDR2 FQGNSA. V dropped 3 bases and J dropped 3 bases, with 8 bases sitting between them.

The chain uses TRBV7-2 and TRBJ2-7; 11 bases align to TRBD2. V lost 4 bases, J lost 2 bases, and 4 bases stayed unmatched. The CDR3 spans 15 residues. CDR1 is SGHTA and CDR2 is FQGNSA in the germline V gene. Here the CDR3 DNA reads TGTGCCAGCAGCTCCTTTAGCGGGAGGGCCTACGAGCAGTACTTC. As protein: CASSSFSGRAYEQYF.

This clonotype has more than one count but fewer than ten. The chain joins TRBV28 to TRBJ2-4, with TRBD1 identical over 7 bases. Germline V gene sequence: CDR1 MDHEN, CDR2 SYDVKM. There are 17 residues in the CDR3. V shed 2 bases and J 3 bases; nucleotides not matched to a gene: 10. This CDR3 is CASSLRWFGDSKNIQYF. CDR3 DNA sequence: TGTGCCAGCAGTTTAAGGTGGTTTGGGGACAGCAAAAACATTCAGTACTTC.

A few counts support this clonotype. A read error may account for a junction end that differs from germline. The genes are TRBV28 and TRBJ2-3, with D uncertain. This CDR3 contains 16 residues. Germline V gives CDR1 MDHEN, CDR2 SYDVKM. CDR3 sequence: CASNLLGDPSTDTQYF. DNA for the CDR3: TGTGCCAGCAATTTACTCGGCGACCCTAGCACAGATACGCAGTATTTT. Full variable domain (missing parts from reference TRBV28 and TRBJ2-3): DVKVTQSSRYLVKRTGEKVFLECVQDMDHENMFWYRQDPGLGLRLIYFSYDVKMKEKGDIPEGYSVSREKKERFSLILESASTNQTSMYLCASNLLGDPSTDTQYFGPGTRLTVL.

This clonotype was seen more than once but under ten times. The chain is built from TRBV20-1 and TRBJ2-1, with TRBD2 matching 9 bases. Germline CDR1 is DFQATT and CDR2 is SNEGSKA (reference sequence). The ends lost 0 bases at V and 4 bases at J; junction bases unmatched: 7. The CDR3 runs 16 residues. The chain's CDR3 is CSARDRRTSAYNEQFF. The CDR3 nucleotides read TGCAGTGCTAGAGATCGCAGGACTAGCGCTTACAATGAGCAGTTCTTC.

This clonotype has only a few counts. This rearrangement joins TRBV29-1 to TRBJ1-1, with a tentative D call TRBD1 (5 bases). V was cut by 5 bases and J by 3 bases, with 13 bases left in between. Germline CDR1 SQVTM, CDR2 ANQGSEA. This CDR3 spans 13 amino acids. CDR3 DNA: TGCAGCGTTTACGGGGGTAAGGACACTGAAGCTTTCTTT. Amino acid sequence: CSVYGGKDTEAFF.

This rearrangement joins TRBV13 to TRBJ2-1, with 13 bases fitting TRBD2. CDR1 and CDR2 (germline): PRHDT, FYEKMQ (reference sequence). V shed 2 bases and J 4 bases; nucleotides not matched to a gene: 5. The length of the CDR3 is 17 residues. The CDR3 DNA follows: TGTGCCAGCAGCTTACCAGAGACTAGCGGGAGGTACAATGAGCAGTTCTTC. Protein sequence: CASSLPETSGRYNEQFF.

This clonotype turned up a few times. For the CDR3, the DNA is TGCGCCAGCAGCTTGGATCCCGGACAGGCCCGTAATGAGCAGTTCTTC. As protein: CASSLDPGQARNEQFF. The chain has TRBV5-1 and TRBJ2-1; TRBD1 aligns across 7 bases. Germline values: CDR1 SGHRS, CDR2 YFSETQ. V trimming: 0 bases; J trimming: 7 bases; junction bases outside the gene matches: 10. The length of the CDR3 is 16 residues. The full variable domain, in which reference TRBV5-1 and TRBJ2-1 provide the parts outside the CDR3, is KAGVTQTPRYLIKTRGQQVTLSCSPISGHRSVSWYQQTPGQGLQFLFEYFSETQRNKGNFPGRFSGRQFSNSRSEMNVSTLELGDSALYLCASSLDPGQARNEQFFGPGTRLTVL.

This chain links TRBV4-3 with TRBJ2-7; TRBD2 agrees at 14 bases. This CDR3 contains 15 residues. Per the germline V gene, CDR1 is LGHNA and CDR2 is YSLEER. The trim removed 3 bases at V and 5 bases at J, leaving 3 bases unmatched. The CDR3 DNA is TGCGCCAGCAGCCACGGACTAGCGGGGGGCGACGAGCAGTACTTC. Translating it yields CASSHGLAGGDEQYF.

This clonotype was seen a handful of times. The chain uses TRBV14 and TRBJ1-1; D unresolved. Germline assignment: CDR1 SGHDN and CDR2 FVKESK. V was cut by 4 bases and J by 7 bases, with 13 bases left in between. The CDR3 has 13 residues. The CDR3 spells CASSPYPTVEAFF. CDR3 sequence (DNA): TGTGCCAGCAGCCCGTACCCTACAGTTGAAGCTTTCTTT.

The table lists this clonotype with a few counts. V usage is TRBV9 and J usage is TRBJ2-5; D possibly uses TRBD1 or TRBD2 (5 bases each). The CDR3 extends over 15 amino acids. V was trimmed by 0 bases and J by 4 bases, leaving 13 bases between them. Germline CDR1 and CDR2: SGDLS and YYNGEE. The DNA of the CDR3 is TGTGCCAGCAGCGTAGGCATAGGGGAGAGAGAGACCCAGTACTTC. It is translated as CASSVGIGERETQYF.

The chain is built from TRBV4-3 and TRBJ2-2; 9 positions match TRBD2. Germline V gene lookup returns CDR1 LGHNA and CDR2 YSLEER. There are 17 residues in the CDR3. After removal of 2 bases from V and 0 bases from J, the junction contained 4 bases not matched to a gene. CDR3 in DNA: TGCGCCAGCAGCCAACTTCCTAGCGGGGCGAACACCGGGGAGCTGTTTTTT. Protein sequence: CASSQLPSGANTGELFF.

The V and J genes are TRBV11-2 and TRBJ2-1; TRBD1 aligns across 8 bases. This CDR3 is 15 amino acids long. The ends lost 2 bases at V and 4 bases at J; junction bases unmatched: 4. Germline lookup yields CDR1 SGHAT and CDR2 FQNNGV. Here the CDR3 reads CASSLLDRVYNEQFF. The CDR3 DNA sequence: TGTGCCAGCAGCTTATTGGACAGGGTATACAATGAGCAGTTCTTC.

This chain joins TRBV28 and TRBJ2-3; a weak D match, TRBD2 (5 bases). The V gene lost 5 bases and the J gene lost 2 bases, with 26 bases spanning the gap. In germline, CDR1 is MDHEN, CDR2 SYDVKM. The CDR3 contains 19 residues. CDR3 sequence: CASSNSPRGGRIDTDTQYF. CDR3 DNA sequence: TGTGCCAGCAGTAACTCGCCACGCGGAGGCAGGATCGACACAGATACGCAGTATTTT.

This clonotype came up a few times. V is TRBV5-5 and J is TRBJ2-2; no clear D gene. V dropped 8 bases and J dropped 6 bases, with 11 bases sitting between them. Germline V CDR1 and CDR2: SGHKS, YYEKEE (reference sequence). CDR3 length: 12 residues. The CDR3 loop is CASSQDAGELFF. In nucleotides, the CDR3 is TGTGCCAGTAGCCAAGATGCCGGGGAGCTGTTTTTT.

This clonotype was seen only a few times. This sequence joins TRBV27 and TRBJ1-5; TRBD1 agrees at 10 bases. The CDR3 spans 14 residues. CDR1 and CDR2 (germline): MNHEY, SMNVEV (reference sequence). V shed 4 bases, J shed 10 bases, and the junction held 7 bases outside the gene matches. This CDR3 is CASSSDRGLGPQHF. The CDR3 DNA follows: TGTGCCAGCAGTTCAGACAGGGGGCTCGGCCCCCAGCATTTT.

This clonotype was counted only a few times. The chain links TRBV11-2 to TRBJ2-7; D perhaps matches TRBD1 (6 bases). The CDR3 length is 15 residues. Germline assignment: CDR1 SGHAT and CDR2 FQNNGV. Trimming left V 6 bases short and J 2 bases short, with 17 bases between. CDR3 sequence reads: CASRLEITGTYEQYF. Written as DNA, the CDR3 is TGTGCCAGCAGACTAGAGATTACAGGGACCTACGAGCAGTACTTC.

The chain combines TRBV4-1 with TRBJ1-2; 11 positions agree with TRBD1. Per germline, CDR1 MGHRA and CDR2 YSYEKL. This CDR3 has 16 amino acids. The J segment lost 8 bases and the V segment lost 0 bases, leaving 8 bases of the junction unmatched. CDR3 nucleotides: TGCGCCAGCAGCCAAGATCAAGGACAGGGGGCTCTGGGCTACACCTTC. This translates into CASSQDQGQGALGYTF.

This clonotype was seen at least ten times. V is TRBV7-2 and J is TRBJ1-5; TRBD1 agrees at 10 bases. The CDR3 extends over 15 amino acids. Per germline, CDR1 SGHTA and CDR2 FQGNSA. The trim removed 3 bases at V and 7 bases at J, leaving 6 bases unmatched. The DNA for the CDR3 is TGTGCCAGCAGCTTGGGACAGGGGAGGTGGCAGCCCCAGCATTTT. This sequence encodes CASSLGQGRWQPQHF.

This clonotype was counted between two and nine times. CDR3 DNA sequence: TGTGCCAGCAGTGCCCTTGGGATTTCTGGGGCCAACGTCCTGACTTTC. Protein sequence: CASSALGISGANVLTF. The rearrangement joins TRBV28 to TRBJ2-6; no reliable D call. The CDR3 is 16 residues long. In germline, CDR1 is MDHEN, CDR2 SYDVKM. Trimming removed 5 bases from V and 1 base from J, with 12 bases in between.

The rearrangement uses TRBV6-6 and TRBJ1-4; no reliable D call. The CDR3 length is 12 residues. Trimming stripped 6 bases from V and 13 bases from J, with 15 bases between. Germline V gene sequence: CDR1 MNHNY, CDR2 SVGAGI (reference sequence). CDR3 bases: TGTGCCAGCAGCCTAGGGTATGGCGGACTGTTTTTT. As protein: CASSLGYGGLFF.

This clonotype was seen only a few times. V and J are TRBV29-1 and TRBJ2-1; D might be TRBD2 (5 bases). Germline V CDR1 and CDR2: SQVTM, ANQGSEA. This CDR3 spans 11 amino acids. Trimming took off 7 bases at V and 8 bases at J, with 12 bases between the two ends. The CDR3 reads CSASFGDEQFF. CDR3 nucleotides: TGCAGCGCCTCTTTCGGGGATGAGCAGTTCTTC.

The chain recombines TRBV7-9 with TRBJ1-2, with 7 bases fitting TRBD1. The V gene end was trimmed by 4 bases and the J gene end by 6 bases; junction bases not matched to a gene: 11. This CDR3 is built from 15 residues. From germline, CDR1 is SEHNR and CDR2 FQNEAQ (reference sequence). The CDR3 region has the DNA TGTGCCAGCAGCTCATCCAGGGGGTGGGAGGATGGCTACACCTTC. This translates into CASSSSRGWEDGYTF.

The chain recombines TRBV25-1 with TRBJ2-3, with 11 bases lining up with TRBD2. Germline values: CDR1 MGHDK, CDR2 SYGVNS. Unmatched junction bases numbered 7, after V lost 6 bases and J lost 2 bases. The CDR3 consists of 16 residues. CDR3 sequence: CASSVLAGAFTDTQYF. The CDR3, as DNA: TGTGCCAGCAGCGTACTAGCGGGGGCTTTCACAGATACGCAGTATTTT.